The present entry profiles one T cell receptor (beta chain) with its context. The CDR3 spans 15 residues. V lost 6 bases to trimming and J lost 5 bases, with 14 bases between them. CDR1 is ENHRY and CDR2 is SYGVKD in the germline V gene. The sample is drawn from a study of blood T cell repertoires in COVID-19. Study background: Acute and convalescent COVID-19 samples came from the United States, Italy and Spain. From T cells, B-cell-depleted T cells, or PBMCs came the material, which was cDNA or gDNA.

Per the original data handling: Reference gene primer amplification yielded estimated nucleated cell counts. Sequencing used immunoSEQ multiplex PCR; TCRdb keeps in-frame clones, though not all of them. Clonal size and the V and J genes are those of that table, whereas D and trimming came from the DNA. This sample has 84,000 or so clones, with roughly 78% found just once. The V call is TRBV10-3, the J call TRBJ1-6; perhaps TRBD1 as D (6 bases). The sequencing sample was made of peripheral blood. This TCR came from a woman older than 75 with acute or convalescent COVID-19. CDR3: CAIRETGNHNSPLHF. The CDR3, as DNA: TGTGCCATCAGGGAGACAGGAAATCATAATTCACCCCTCCACTTT.